This T cell receptor beta chain is drawn from a study of cytomegalovirus exposure and HLA in healthy donors (TCRdb year 2017). For the study in its entirety: An earlier analysis of approximately 640 of the donors reported more than 250 Gb of sequence data and about 100 million unique TCR beta sequences from 150 million to 200 million T cells. Around 300 gigabases of sequencing data and approximately 85 million unique TCR sequences were included in an early release covering about 620 HLA-typed donors. The study was designed to test whether signatures of past pathogen exposure could be identified by cataloging public T cell receptors. The study combined high-throughput TCR immunosequencing, statistical association of individual TCRs with disease status, and machine learning to predict cytomegalovirus infection status. Because of strong linkage in the cohort, four or five DR-DQ haplotypes were treated as single units for association and clustering. Every discovery cohort repertoire had been produced on one sequencing platform. Typing coverage varied by locus: roughly 629-640 donors for A, B, C, DRB1 and DQB1; approximately 500 for DQA1; more than 600 for DPA1; around 490 for DPB1. In the later analysis, no new phenotypic data were used to find candidate immune exposures; instead, reliance was placed on TCR beta sequences and their occurrence across donors. To decide whether each TCR beta V gene segment behaved as functional or pseudogenic, an earlier analysis of fewer than 750 of the donors relied on high-throughput TCR beta sequencing. Using immunosequencing, the study profiled T cell repertoires from about 650 subjects and related those repertoires to cytomegalovirus serostatus. Among some 410 genotyped donors of the cohort, an average of about 240,000 unique TCR beta nucleotide sequences were sequenced per donor, around 18% of them non-productive. A separate validation cohort of more than 100 different subjects was used in addition to the roughly 640-subject first cohort. A later genetic analysis took genome-wide SNP genotypes for about 55% of the roughly 670 donors and used that subset as a discovery cohort. HLA typing included class I and class II loci at four-digit resolution. Alongside the repertoire data, information on donor age, sex, ethnicity and CMV serostatus was compiled. In a later analysis, previously published TCR beta repertoires from hundreds of donors were re-analyzed and high-resolution HLA genotyping was added so that TCR occurrence patterns could be studied. Of the 300 to 450 genotyped donors, over 65% fell in the genetic ancestry cluster associated with self-reported Caucasian donors.

The library was obtained by the immunoSEQ multiplex PCR assay. For the multiplex PCR, a mixture combining 60 forward primers for TCR Vbeta segments and 13 reverse primers for TCR Jbeta segments was used. Amplification of the CDR3 region of rearranged TCR beta genes was performed with a multiplex PCR assay on genomic DNA. On the Illumina HiSeq System, the amplified TCR beta libraries were sequenced as 87-base-pair reads. The study's processing was this. Across the 500 to 850 repertoires, a later analysis counted approximately 83 million unique TCR beta chains, roughly 11 million of which were shared by at least two donors. To remove PCR and sequencing errors, raw reads were error-corrected and collapsed into unique sequences using a nearest-neighbor algorithm that merged closely related sequences. V, D and J gene segments were assigned by aligning CDR3 sequences to IMGT reference sequences. For a sequence to be retained, at least a six-nucleotide match to both a V gene segment and a J gene segment was required. Rearrangements were classified as productive when the CDR3 lacked stop codons and remained in frame with V and J, and all other rearrangements were classified as non-productive. Following IMGT convention, CDR3 was defined as the stretch from the second conserved V-encoded cysteine up to the conserved J-encoded phenylalanine. The earlier analysis of a few hundred of the donors excluded any sequence lacking an unambiguous match to a single V gene segment. An earlier analysis of approximately 590 of the donors called V segments functional above 56.7% productive rearrangements and segregating when the between-donor standard deviation exceeded 5%. A statistical classification framework was developed to diagnose cytomegalovirus status using the catalog of TCR beta chain sequences. In a later analysis, V and J genes were assigned by comparing TCR nucleotide sequences against IMGT/GENE-DB human TR gene sequences. The TCRdist pipeline was used in a later analysis to assign CDR3 sequences and most-parsimonious VDJ recombination scenarios. In a later analysis, each TCR beta chain was defined by its CDR3 amino acid sequence together with its V-gene family, and reads without a unique V-gene family were excluded. In a later analysis, 450 to 600 highly shared, low-generation-probability nucleotide sequences were removed to address suspected cross-contamination and a sequencing artifact. A later analysis calculated a clonal expansion index for each public chain from normalized within-repertoire ranks of inferred template counts. In a later analysis, generation probabilities were computed with a VDJ recombination model fitted to out-of-frame rearrangements, and the resulting probabilities were checked against IGoR. In a later analysis, TCR-TCR, TCR-HLA and TCR-CMV co-occurrence was scored with hypergeometric tests, and a repertoire-size bias correction was applied to TCR pairs. To estimate false discovery rates, a later analysis permuted the HLA or CMV assignments 20 times. In a later analysis, co-occurring TCRs were grouped using DBSCAN, with TCRdist sequence similarity added in when clustering inside HLA-allele-positive subsets. For co-occurrence clustering, repertoires with fewer than 30,000 or more than 120,000 public chains were excluded, along with 4 to 6 repertoires with anomalous nucleotide sharing. What TCRdb holds here is the immuneACCESS table cut down to in-frame rearrangements. Part of the clones is not present; checked against another copy, under half of the missing clones reflect an unresolved V gene, and the others are unexplained. That table gives V, J and clone size, and the DNA gave D and trimming. For this sample the table gives approximately 150,000 clones, of which roughly 80% were detected only once. Approximately 7% of the sample is in the top ten clones.

This clone showed up just once. The antigen it binds to is not known. No base quality values were provided; no much bigger clone lies one nucleotide off. The cohort consisted of more than 650 healthy bone marrow donors. At the time of sampling, every cohort member was nominally healthy, though immune exposures that went unrecorded were likely present. The donor was CMV seropositive and belonged to the group of some 290 seropositive cohort members. Each donor provided a peripheral blood sample, and peripheral blood mononuclear cells were used for TCR beta sequencing. Genomic DNA extraction from the blood cell samples was performed with the Qiagen DNeasy Blood Extraction Kit. V ends up 6 bases short and J 6 bases short, with an unmatched junction base count of 7. Taken from cysteine to phenylalanine, the CDR3 has 15 residues. Only the CDR3 part of the read is kept: 45 bases, read in frame from the first base. The CDR1 and CDR2 encoded by the germline V gene (reference sequence) are LNHDA and SQIVND.

Results the study describes overall, beyond this receptor: At a false discovery rate of 0.05, a later analysis linked roughly 17,000 TCR beta sequences to specific HLA alleles. According to a later analysis, most CMV-associated TCR beta chains appeared to be HLA-restricted, and the HLA associations seemed to be driven largely by CMV exposure. Three of the identified cytomegalovirus-associated TCR beta chains were confirmed in vitro to be specific for cytomegalovirus antigens. The sequencing pipeline was judged likely to have produced a cluster of highly shared sequence variants as a technical artifact. V-gene and J-gene trimming of TCR beta chains was associated with a missense DCLRE1C variant in a later genetic analysis, and the association was replicated in an independent cohort. Linkage disequilibrium might explain the correlated functional status among segregating V segments, but an unknown experimental factor could not be ruled out. The authors suggested that the approach could potentially be generalized to other disease states and immunological phenotypes. For the cohort, immune exposure information was limited to CMV serostatus. According to a later analysis, parvovirus B19, influenza, CMV and Epstein-Barr virus appeared linked to several top co-occurrence clusters. Some IMGT-functional V segments, including TRBV6-2 and TRBV6-3, could not be told apart with the 87-base-pair reads, so those segments were excluded. The classifier was reported to diagnose cytomegalovirus status with high specificity and sensitivity in both the original cohort and the validation cohort. In the study, some 180 TCR beta chains were listed as associated with cytomegalovirus. In a later analysis, the rate of TCR association differed among HLA loci, with DRB1 alleles having the most associated TCRs and HLA-C alleles having the fewest. Across donors, most TCR sequences were observed very rarely, whereas some public TCRs were present in many individuals. A further reported finding was that TCR beta sequences accurately predicted the HLA-A and HLA-B alleles for most subjects in the first cohort. Assigning TCR associations to individual alleles was difficult when HLA alleles, especially DR and DQ, strongly co-occurred. In a later genetic analysis, fewer N-insertions in productive TCRs were reported among donors in an Asian-associated ancestry cluster than the roughly 670-donor mean. Around 16 rarely observed V segments, including chromosome 9 orphons, were excluded from the earlier analysis of almost 600 of the donors because counts were too low. In a later analysis, HLA-associated TCR beta chains showed more clonal expansion and lower generation probabilities than non-associated chains that were equally common. In an earlier analysis of under 600 of the donors, most TCR beta V segments were observed in productive rearrangements about 87% or about 30% of the time, broadly matching IMGT annotations. Presence/absence analyses assumed roughly uniform sequencing depth across donors, an assumption that may not hold. Because HLA typing was unavailable for some donors at each locus, only the typed subset was used in association tests. This cohort had only TCR beta chains sequenced, and the lack of alpha or paired-chain data limited which features could be detected.

The sample was PBMCs. The chain links TRBV19 with TRBJ1-4, with TRBD1 matching 10 junction bases. The origin of this receptor is a woman under 40 in good health and CMV-seropositive. The sequence in DNA is TGTGCCAGTAGCAACTGGGACAGGGGTGATGAAAAACTGTTTTTT. Its protein is CASSNWDRGDEKLFF. The full variable domain, with segments outside the CDR3 supplied by the reference TRBV19 and TRBJ1-4 proteins, appears as DGGITQSPKYLFRKEGQNVTLSCEQNLNHDAMYWYRQDPGQGLRLIYYSQIVNDFQKGDIAEGYSVSREKKESFPLTVTSAQKNPTAFYLCASSNWDRGDEKLFFGSGTQLSVL.